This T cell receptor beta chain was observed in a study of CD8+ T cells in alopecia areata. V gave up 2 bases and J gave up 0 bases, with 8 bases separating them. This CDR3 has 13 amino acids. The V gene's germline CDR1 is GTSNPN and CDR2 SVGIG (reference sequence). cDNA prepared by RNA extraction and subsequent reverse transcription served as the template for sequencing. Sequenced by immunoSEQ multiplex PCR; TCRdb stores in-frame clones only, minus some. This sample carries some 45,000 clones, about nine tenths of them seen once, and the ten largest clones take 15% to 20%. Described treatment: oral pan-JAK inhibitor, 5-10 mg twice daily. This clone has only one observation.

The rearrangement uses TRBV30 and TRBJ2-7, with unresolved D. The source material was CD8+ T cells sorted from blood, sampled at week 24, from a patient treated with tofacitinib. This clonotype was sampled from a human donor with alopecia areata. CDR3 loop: CAWSIVGSYEQYF. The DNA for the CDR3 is TGTGCCTGGAGTATAGTAGGCTCCTACGAGCAGTACTTC.